This T cell receptor beta chain was identified during a study of cytomegalovirus exposure and HLA in healthy donors. This PCR relied on a set of 60 Vbeta primers and 13 Jbeta primers. Sequencing was performed with immunoSEQ multiplex PCR; in TCRdb, only in-frame clones are kept and a portion is missing. This sample has over 150,000 clones, with 81% found just once. In the case of this clone: Its specificity is unknown.

This CDR3 comprises 17 residues. Trimming took off 5 bases at V and 3 bases at J, with 22 bases between the two ends. Germline-derived CDR1 and CDR2 are SGHTA and FQGNSA. Study outcomes and limitations: The authors enumerated 180 or so TCR beta chains as linked to cytomegalovirus. Earlier results showed most TCR beta V segments being productive about 87% or about 30% of the time.

The chain has TRBV7-2 and TRBJ1-1; D may be TRBD1 (5 bases). The clonotype comes from a woman between 45 and 65 years old in good health and CMV-seronegative. What was sequenced was PBMCs. The DNA of the CDR3 is TGTGCCAGCAGCCCCTCCCCTGGGGCAGGGCCGGACACTGAAGCTTTCTTT. Its translation is CASSPSPGAGPDTEAFF.